This entry lists 18 T cell receptor beta chains sequenced from one sample in a study of T cell responses to AZD1222 COVID-19 vaccine. Assay used: immunoSEQ multiplex PCR; TCRdb lists only in-frame clones, some missing. The sample lists some 160,000 clones; 85% to 95% were seen once. The sequences come from peripheral blood, collected on day 0 of AZD1222 vaccination. These receptor sequences come from an adult in good health.

This chain links TRBV6-1 with TRBJ1-6; a possible D gene is TRBD1 (6 bases). CDR1 is MNHNS and CDR2 is SASEGT in the germline V gene. V lost 3 bases and J lost 8, with 11 bases in between. The CDR3 covers 14 residues. The CDR3, as DNA: TGTGCCAGCAGTGATTCACAGGGTTATTCACCCCTCCACTTT. Its protein is CASSDSQGYSPLHF.

This chain joins TRBV5-1 and TRBJ2-5; no clear D gene. The CDR3 covers 17 residues. V was pared by 4 bases and J by 1 base, with 20 bases between. Germline CDR1 reads SGHRS; CDR2 reads YFSETQ. CDR3 sequence (DNA): TGCGCCAGCAGCCCCTCTGGAATCGGGCCCCTCCAAGAGACCCAGTACTTC. It specifies CASSPSGIGPLQETQYF.

This clone was detected once. The rearrangement joins TRBV5-1 to TRBJ2-5; D may correspond to TRBD1 or TRBD2 (5 bases each). Looked up from germline, CDR1 is SGHRS and CDR2 is YFSETQ. CDR3 length: 13 residues. The V end was cut by 4 bases, the J end by 2 bases, with 9 bases between. The CDR3 region is CASSPGPQETQYF. For the CDR3, the DNA is TGCGCCAGCAGCCCGGGACCTCAAGAGACCCAGTACTTC.

The chain uses TRBV18 and TRBJ2-1; no clear D gene. CDR1 KGHSH and CDR2 LQKENI come from the germline V gene. V dropped 3 bases and J dropped 2 bases, with 8 bases sitting between them. This CDR3 has 14 amino acids. This chain's CDR3 is CASSPAATYNEQFF. The CDR3 nucleotides are TGTGCCAGCTCACCTGCGGCCACCTACAATGAGCAGTTCTTC.

A few counts support this clone. The chain joins TRBV5-5 to TRBJ1-5; the D is unclear. Deletions cut 0 bases from V and 6 bases from J, with 13 bases between. CDR3 length equals 15 residues. The germline V gene encodes CDR1 SGHKS and CDR2 YYEKEE (reference sequence). The CDR3 nucleotides are TGTGCCAGCAGCTTGGCCGGGTTGGTTTTTCAGCCCCAGCATTTT. It codes for CASSLAGLVFQPQHF.

The rearrangement joins TRBV18 to TRBJ2-1, with 9 bases matching TRBD1. Per the germline V gene, CDR1 is KGHSH and CDR2 is LQKENI. The CDR3 covers 13 residues. With V trimmed by 5 bases and J by 7 bases, 3 bases remained unmatched. CDR3 residues: CASSEDRGNEQFF. DNA of the CDR3: TGTGCCAGCTCAGAGGACAGGGGTAATGAGCAGTTCTTC.

V usage is TRBV5-8 and J usage is TRBJ1-6, with 8 nucleotides matching TRBD1. The CDR3 is made up of 16 amino acids. V dropped 0 bases and J dropped 7; count of bases not matched to a gene: 6. Germline V lookup: CDR1 SGHTS, CDR2 YDEGEE. The CDR3 loop is CASSLETGVMNSPLHF. CDR3 DNA sequence: TGTGCCAGCAGCTTGGAGACAGGGGTAATGAATTCACCCCTCCACTTT.

The rearrangement links TRBV6-2 or TRBV6-3 to TRBJ1-3; possible D gene TRBD1, 5 bases. This CDR3 has 14 amino acids. V dropped 6 bases and J dropped 0 bases, with 9 bases sitting between them. Germline V lookup: CDR1 MNHEY, CDR2 SVGEGT. The CDR3 DNA follows: TGTGCCAGCAGCCGACAGAACTCTGGAAACACCATATATTTT. Its translation is CASSRQNSGNTIYF.

The chain couples TRBV19 to TRBJ1-5; tentative D call: TRBD1 (5 bases). The CDR3 length is 15 residues. The ends were cut back, 7 bases at V and 0 bases at J, with 13 bases in the middle. Germline assignment: CDR1 LNHDA and CDR2 SQIVND (reference sequence). The CDR3, as DNA: TGTGCCAGTACCTTGGGACCTTATAGCAATCAGCCCCAGCATTTT. Its protein product is CASTLGPYSNQPQHF.

The rearrangement links TRBV3-1 (or the pseudogene TRBV3-2) to TRBJ2-2; D is unresolved. The V gene lost 0 bases and the J gene lost 13 bases, with 6 bases spanning the gap. The CDR3 is 11 residues long. The germline gives CDR1 LGHDT, CDR2 YNNKEL (reference sequence). The CDR3 loop is CASSQDSPLFF. CDR3 DNA sequence: TGTGCCAGCAGCCAAGATTCACCGCTGTTTTTT.

J is TRBJ2-6 and V is TRBV27, with D perhaps matching TRBD2 (5 bases). Trimming shortened V by 3 bases and J by 11 bases, and 11 bases separated the two germline ends. The germline gives CDR1 MNHEY, CDR2 SMNVEV (reference sequence). CDR3 length equals 13 residues. The CDR3 bases are TGTGCCAGCAGTTTGCGGGTTGACGACGTCCTGACTTTC. Protein product: CASSLRVDDVLTF. Full variable domain (missing parts from reference TRBV27 and TRBJ2-6): EAQVTQNPRYLITVTGKKLTVTCSQNMNHEYMSWYRQDPGLGLRQIYYSMNVEVTDKGDVPEGYKVSRKEKRNFPLILESPSPNQTSLYFCASSLRVDDVLTFGAGSRLTVL.

CDR3 region: CASSPTAGGDQPQHF. Written as DNA, the CDR3 is TGTGCCAGCAGCCCGACTGCTGGGGGCGATCAGCCCCAGCATTTT. The chain recombines TRBV7-9 with TRBJ1-5, with a weak D call TRBD1 (6 bases). The CDR3 length is 15 residues. With 5 bases removed from V and 5 bases from J, the gap between germline ends came to 16 bases. Germline-derived CDR1 and CDR2 are SEHNR and FQNEAQ (reference sequence).

The chain joins TRBV6-6 to TRBJ2-7, with 7 bases aligning to TRBD2. Germline V gene sequence: CDR1 MNHNY, CDR2 SVGAGI (reference sequence). Germline trimming cut 8 bases from V and 3 bases from J; bases unmatched to any gene: 7. This CDR3 has 13 amino acids. The CDR3, as DNA: TGTGCCAGCGGAATTCCGGGAGGCTACGAGCAGTACTTC. This sequence encodes CASGIPGGYEQYF.

The V and J genes are TRBV19 and TRBJ2-6, with D perhaps matching TRBD1 or TRBD2 (5 bases each). V shed 8 bases and J shed 1 base, with 12 bases lying between them. Germline CDR1 reads LNHDA; CDR2 reads SQIVND (reference sequence). This CDR3 spans 15 amino acids. The CDR3 loop is CASESGSSGANVLTF. The DNA of the CDR3 is TGTGCCAGTGAATCAGGGAGTTCTGGGGCCAACGTCCTGACTTTC.

This sequence joins TRBV27 and TRBJ2-2; D not certain. Germline-derived CDR1 and CDR2 are MNHEY and SMNVEV (reference sequence). V was clipped by 3 bases and J by 2 bases, with 7 bases between them. This CDR3 has 14 residues. CDR3 in amino acids: CASSFAANTGELFF. In DNA, the CDR3 is TGTGCCAGCAGTTTCGCAGCCAACACCGGGGAGCTGTTTTTT.

V and J are TRBV3-1 (or the pseudogene TRBV3-2) and TRBJ1-5; D gene uncertain. This CDR3 contains 13 residues. The V end was cut by 1 base, the J end by 6 bases, with 7 bases between. Per germline, CDR1 LGHDT and CDR2 YNNKEL (reference sequence). CDR3 region: CASSQGSGQPQHF. The CDR3, as DNA: TGTGCCAGCAGCCAAGGGAGCGGTCAGCCCCAGCATTTT.

The chain combines TRBV4-3 with TRBJ1-4; 12 bases are shared with TRBD1. The V and J ends lost 0 bases and 7 bases, in that order; junction bases with no gene match: 12. CDR3 length: 19 residues. The germline gives CDR1 LGHNA, CDR2 YSLEER. The CDR3 region has the DNA TGCGCCAGCAGCCAAGATCGCGGGACAGGGGGCCTCTGGGGTGAAAAACTGTTTTTT. Protein: CASSQDRGTGGLWGEKLFF.

The chain joins TRBV30 to TRBJ1-5, with a tentative D call TRBD1 (5 bases). Germline lookup yields CDR1 GTSNPN and CDR2 SVGIG (reference sequence). V was pared by 1 base and J by 0 bases, with 16 bases between. CDR3 length equals 17 residues. Written as DNA, the CDR3 is TGTGCCTGGAGTGCTCTGAGGGTGGGGGGTAGCAATCAGCCCCAGCATTTT. Translating it yields CAWSALRVGGSNQPQHF.